This T cell receptor beta chain was found in a study of naive and memory T cell subsets. Study-level results: Especially in CD8 cells, naive repertoires contained a few larger clonotypes, possibly CD45RA-re-expressing memory cells. Over 85% of naive TCR sequences appeared only once after error correction, unlike memory subsets.

CD4+ T cell IFNgamma after overnight CMV lysate exposure gave donor CMV status. Cells stained for CD3, CD4, CD8, CD45RA, CD27 and viability were sorted into four CD45RA/CD27 subsets. Both TRBC1 and TRBC2 were covered by a beta constant-region primer of two equimolar oligonucleotides. Ligated cDNA was amplified by four rounds of PCR with nested alpha and beta constant-region primers and SP2. MiXCR, applied by TCRdb to the UMI-ligation and nested PCR reads, yields one record per CDR3 protein. The data show more than 120,000 distinct CDR3 sequences, with around 21% seen just once and 0.6% to 0.8% held by the top ten. The sample holds a few counts of this clonotype. Its antigen is currently unknown. Sequencing was performed on naive CD8+ T cells from blood. The receptor comes from a human donor in good health.

CDR3 protein: CASSAGTGDEAFF. The CDR3 coding sequence is TGTGCCAGCAGTGCCGGGACAGGGGATGAAGCTTTCTTT. This rearrangement joins TRBV2 to TRBJ1-1; the match to TRBD1 covers 10 bases. This CDR3 is 13 amino acids long. The J segment lost 7 bases and the V segment lost 4 bases, leaving 3 bases of the junction unmatched. The germline gives CDR1 SNHLY, CDR2 FYNNEI.